This paragraph covers one T cell receptor beta chain sequence. Its antigen is not known. The CDR3 covers 15 residues. V trimming: 5 bases; J trimming: 5 bases; junction bases outside the gene matches: 10. The germline V gene encodes CDR1 MNHEY and CDR2 SVGAGI. The data stem from a study of cytomegalovirus exposure and HLA in healthy donors. Study-level information: Earlier, 100 million or so unique TCR beta sequences were recovered from about 200 million T cells by an analysis.

PCR amplification relied on 60 Vbeta primers (plus 13 Jbeta primers). The data were produced by immunoSEQ multiplex PCR, yet TCRdb's version contains in-frame clones alone and is incomplete. Among roughly 160,000 clones listed, around 83% were seen once. Study conclusions and caveats: Differences between HLA loci emerged in a later analysis of TCR association rates, with DRB1 most and HLA-C fewest.

Regarding donors, all were healthy bone marrow donors. Sequencing was performed on PBMCs. The receptor was derived from a male donor in good health and CMV-seropositive. The chain links TRBV6-5 to TRBJ1-2; 8 positions agree with TRBD1. CDR3 residues: CASSPRTGSDYGYTF. DNA of the CDR3: TGTGCCAGCAGTCCTAGGACAGGGTCCGATTATGGCTACACCTTC.